This TCR beta chain appears in the sequencing data of a study of blood T cell repertoires in COVID-19. Study at large: Acute-phase and convalescent COVID-19 samples originated in the United States, Italy and Spain. PBMCs, B-cell-depleted T cells, or T cells were the source of the cDNA or gDNA that made up the material.

The CDR3 loop spans 14 amino acids. V was pared by 3 bases and J by 5 bases, with 14 bases between. Germline CDR1 is SNHLY and CDR2 is FYNNEI. Per the study methods: Reference gene primer amplification gave estimated nucleated cell counts. Assay used: immunoSEQ multiplex PCR; TCRdb lists only in-frame clones, some missing. V and J calls plus clone size are reproduced from that table; the DNA served to infer D and trimming. The sample lists about 190,000 clones, roughly four fifths seen once, with about 6.5% in the top ten. The V call is TRBV2, the J call TRBJ2-7, with a possible D match to TRBD1 (5 bases). The sequenced sample consisted of peripheral blood. This sequence originates from a woman aged 40 to 50 with acute or convalescent COVID-19. The DNA for the CDR3 is TGTGCCAGCAGTGACGCGGCAGGGTGGAACGAGCAGTACTTC. This gives the protein CASSDAAGWNEQYF.